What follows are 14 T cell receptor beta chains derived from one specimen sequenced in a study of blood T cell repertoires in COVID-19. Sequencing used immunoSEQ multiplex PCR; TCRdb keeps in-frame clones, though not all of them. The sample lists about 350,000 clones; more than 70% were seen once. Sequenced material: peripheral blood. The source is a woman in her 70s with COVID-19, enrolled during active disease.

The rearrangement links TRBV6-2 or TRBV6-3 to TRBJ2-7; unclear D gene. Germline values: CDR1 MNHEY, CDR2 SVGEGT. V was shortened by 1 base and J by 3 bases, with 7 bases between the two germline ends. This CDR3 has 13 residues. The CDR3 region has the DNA TGTGCCAGCAGTTACTTGGCCCTCTACGAGCAGTACTTC. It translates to CASSYLALYEQYF.

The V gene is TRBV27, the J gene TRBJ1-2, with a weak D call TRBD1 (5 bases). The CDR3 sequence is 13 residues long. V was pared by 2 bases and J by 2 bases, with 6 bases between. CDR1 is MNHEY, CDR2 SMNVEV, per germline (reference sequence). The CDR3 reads CASSLGGNYGYTF. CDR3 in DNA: TGTGCCAGCAGTTTAGGGGGGAACTATGGCTACACCTTC.

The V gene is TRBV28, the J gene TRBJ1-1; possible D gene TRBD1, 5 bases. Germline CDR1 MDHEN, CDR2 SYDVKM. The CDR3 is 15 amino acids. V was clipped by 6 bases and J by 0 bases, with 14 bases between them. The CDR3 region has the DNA TGTGCCAGCAGGGTTCCGGACATCCTGAACACTGAAGCTTTCTTT. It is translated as CASRVPDILNTEAFF.

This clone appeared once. The CDR3 reads CASRDRSNSPLHF. The CDR3 region has the DNA TGTGCCAGCAGGGACAGGTCCAATTCACCCCTCCACTTT. The chain is built from TRBV2 and TRBJ1-6, with TRBD1 identical over 7 bases. This CDR3 is 13 amino acids long. Germline lookup yields CDR1 SNHLY and CDR2 FYNNEI. V lost 6 bases to trimming and J lost 7 bases; unmatched junction nucleotides: 3.

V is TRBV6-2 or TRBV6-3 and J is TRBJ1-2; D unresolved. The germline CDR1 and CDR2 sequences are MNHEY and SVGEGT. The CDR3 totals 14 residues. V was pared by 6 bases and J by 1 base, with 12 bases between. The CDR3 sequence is CASSRIQSNYGYTF. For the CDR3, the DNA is TGTGCCAGCAGCCGAATACAGAGTAACTATGGCTACACCTTC.

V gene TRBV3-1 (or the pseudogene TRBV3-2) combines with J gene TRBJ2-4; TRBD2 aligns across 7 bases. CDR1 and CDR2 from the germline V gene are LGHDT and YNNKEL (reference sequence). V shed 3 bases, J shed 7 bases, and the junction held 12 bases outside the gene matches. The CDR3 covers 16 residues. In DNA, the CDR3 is TGTGCCAGCAGCCAGGACACTTGGACTAGTGGGAACATTCAGTACTTC. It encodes CASSQDTWTSGNIQYF.

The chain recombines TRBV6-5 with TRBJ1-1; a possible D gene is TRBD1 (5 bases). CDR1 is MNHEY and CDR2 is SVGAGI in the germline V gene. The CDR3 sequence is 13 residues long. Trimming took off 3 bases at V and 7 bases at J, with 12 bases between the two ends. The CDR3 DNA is TGTGCCAGCAGTTATACAGGCCCTGGTGAAGCTTTCTTT. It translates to CASSYTGPGEAFF.

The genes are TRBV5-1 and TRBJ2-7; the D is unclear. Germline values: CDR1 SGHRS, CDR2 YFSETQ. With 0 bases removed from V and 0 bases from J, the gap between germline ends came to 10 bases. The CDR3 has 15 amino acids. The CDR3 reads CASSLGYSSSYEQYF. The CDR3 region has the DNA TGCGCCAGCAGCTTGGGGTACAGCAGCTCCTACGAGCAGTACTTC.

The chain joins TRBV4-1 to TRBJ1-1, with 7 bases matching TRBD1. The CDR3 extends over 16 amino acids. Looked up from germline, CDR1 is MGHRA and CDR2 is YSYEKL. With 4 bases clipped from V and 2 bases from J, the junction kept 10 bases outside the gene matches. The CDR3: CASSLRLGQLNTEAFF. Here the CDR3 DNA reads TGCGCCAGCAGCCTAAGGTTGGGACAGCTAAACACTGAAGCTTTCTTT.

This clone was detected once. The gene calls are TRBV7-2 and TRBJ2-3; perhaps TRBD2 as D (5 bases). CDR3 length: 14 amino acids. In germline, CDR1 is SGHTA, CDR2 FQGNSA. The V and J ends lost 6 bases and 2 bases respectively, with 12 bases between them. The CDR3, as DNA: TGTGCCAGCAGTACCCGGGGTACCACAGATACGCAGTATTTT. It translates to CASSTRGTTDTQYF.

CDR3 DNA sequence: TGTGCCATCAGTGTCGAGAACTATGGCTACACCTTC. Protein: CAISVENYGYTF. The gene calls are TRBV10-3 and TRBJ1-2; no reliable D call. This CDR3 region has 12 residues. The germline CDR1 and CDR2 sequences are ENHRY and SYGVKD. V was shortened by 4 bases and J by 2 bases, with 5 bases between the two germline ends.

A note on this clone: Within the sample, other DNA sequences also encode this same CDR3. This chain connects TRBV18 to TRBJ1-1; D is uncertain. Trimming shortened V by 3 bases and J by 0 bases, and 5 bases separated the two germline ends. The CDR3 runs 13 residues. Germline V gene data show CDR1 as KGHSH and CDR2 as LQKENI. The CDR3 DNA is TGTGCCAGCTCACCCGGGATGAACACTGAAGCTTTCTTT. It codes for CASSPGMNTEAFF. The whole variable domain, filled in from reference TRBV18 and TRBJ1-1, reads NAGVMQNPRHLVRRRGQEARLRCSPMKGHSHVYWYRQLPEEGLKFMVYLQKENIIDESGMPKERFSAEFPKEGPSILRIQQVVRGDSAAYFCASSPGMNTEAFFGQGTRLTVV.

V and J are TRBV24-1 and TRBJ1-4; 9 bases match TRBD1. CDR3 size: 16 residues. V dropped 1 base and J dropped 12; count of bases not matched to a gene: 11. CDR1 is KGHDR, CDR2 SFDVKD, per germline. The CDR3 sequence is CATSDFSGTGPIQLFF. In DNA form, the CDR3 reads TGTGCCACCAGTGATTTTTCCGGGACAGGGCCGATACAACTGTTTTTT.

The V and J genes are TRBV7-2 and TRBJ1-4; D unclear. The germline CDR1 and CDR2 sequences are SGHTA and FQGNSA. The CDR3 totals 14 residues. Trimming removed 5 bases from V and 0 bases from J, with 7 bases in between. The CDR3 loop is CASSLTATNEKLFF. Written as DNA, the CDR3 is TGTGCCAGCAGCCTTACGGCAACTAATGAAAAACTGTTTTTT.